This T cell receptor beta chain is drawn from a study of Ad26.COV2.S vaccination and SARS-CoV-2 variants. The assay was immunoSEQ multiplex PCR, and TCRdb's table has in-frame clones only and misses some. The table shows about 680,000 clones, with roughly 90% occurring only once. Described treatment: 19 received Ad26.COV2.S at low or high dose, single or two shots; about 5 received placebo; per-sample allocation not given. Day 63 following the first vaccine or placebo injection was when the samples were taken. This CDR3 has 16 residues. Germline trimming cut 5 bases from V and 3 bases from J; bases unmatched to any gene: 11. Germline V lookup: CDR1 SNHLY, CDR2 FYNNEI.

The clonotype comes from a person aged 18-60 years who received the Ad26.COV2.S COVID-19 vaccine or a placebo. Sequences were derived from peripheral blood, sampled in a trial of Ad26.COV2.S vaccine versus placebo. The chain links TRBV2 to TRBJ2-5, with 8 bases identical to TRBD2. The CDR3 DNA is TGTGCCAGCAGTACTACACCCCAACTAGCGGAAGAGACCCAGTACTTC. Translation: CASSTTPQLAEETQYF.